This T cell receptor beta chain was documented in a study of T cell clones after liver transplantation (dated by TCRdb to 2018 to 2020). Looking at the study overall: The samples were obtained from ITN030ST, a randomized trial that attempted immunosuppression withdrawal within 2 years after liver transplantation. Donor-reactive T cell clones were identified by TCRbeta sequencing following a pre-transplant mixed lymphocyte reaction and were subsequently tracked in post-transplant blood. Third party-reactive TCRbeta sequences from pre-transplant MLRs were also identified as an antigen-independent comparator for donor-reactive sequences. Of the eight recipients, a few were HCV-positive, while the remaining recipients had been transplanted for non-autoimmune, non-viral indications. The subjects received no induction therapy and were kept on standard immunosuppression until randomization at 12-24 months post-transplant. Tolerance meant complete immunosuppression withdrawal for at least one year without liver enzymes rising beyond twice the upper limit of normal. Blood samples were collected pre-transplant, pre-randomization before withdrawal, and post-randomization after either complete withdrawal or failed withdrawal. The study cohort included 8 liver transplant recipients, of whom 3 were classified as tolerant and 5 as non-tolerant. The paper's findings and limits, for the study overall: Conclusions were preliminary, limited by small, heterogeneous patient numbers and non-standardized post-transplant time points. A greater decline was seen for donor-reactive sequences than for third party-reactive sequences, suggesting partial antigen-specific deletion unrelated to withdrawal success. When repertoire turnover was taken into account, detection of donor-reactive sequences was significantly reduced in 7 of 8 subjects for CD4 and in 8 of 8 subjects for CD8. Circulating donor-reactive CD4 TCRbeta sequences fell significantly post-transplant in most of the 8 subjects, irrespective of tolerance or HCV status. Because allograft tissue specimens were not available, migration of donor-reactive T cells into the graft, rather than deletion, may have occurred. In a couple of subjects, low numbers of available donor cells limited the measurable donor-reactive repertoire.

High-throughput TCRbeta CDR3 sequencing of frozen genomic DNA was performed by immunoSEQ, with PCR amplification, mapping, bias correction and internal controls included. Under the source paper's analysis protocol: Only productive rearrangements were retained, with each unique TCRbeta sequence defined by its CDR3 nucleotide sequence together with its V and J gene. A sequence counted as donor-reactive only if the sequence showed at least 5-fold expansion in CFSE-low cells compared with unstimulated pre-transplant cells and had a frequency of at least 0.01%. Minimum frequency thresholds were set for each subject based on the unstimulated sample with the lowest template count, ensuring at least 90% detection power. Jensen-Shannon divergence between the top 1000 TCRbeta sequences post-transplant and pre-transplant was used to measure repertoire turnover. Two-sided Fisher's exact tests were used to test for changes in the detection of donor-reactive sequences. TCRdb re-hosts the immuneACCESS table, in-frame sequences only. Its copies lack some clones; in the studies checked, an unresolved V gene accounts for under half of them, and the cause for the rest is not known. V, J and clone size were drawn from that table, and D and trimming were deduced from the DNA. For this sample the table gives roughly 80,000 clones, of which 70% to 90% were detected only once. The ten largest account for 2.5% to 3.5% of the sample.

V is shortened by 7 bases, J by 8 bases, and the region joining them spans 20 bases. The germline V gene (reference sequence) supplies CDR1 MNHNY and CDR2 SVGAGI. The CDR3 contains 14 residues, cysteine and phenylalanine counted. The read is trimmed to its CDR3 DNA, 42 bases read in frame from base 1. Thawed unstimulated PBMCs were stained for CD3, CD4 and CD8 and FACS-sorted into CD3+CD4+ and CD3+CD8+ populations. Each of the 8 studied subjects was randomized to immunosuppression withdrawal. Genomic DNA was isolated with the Qiagen DNeasy Blood and Tissue Kit. With respect to this clone: Its antigen is currently not known. Within one base of it there is no much larger clone, and no base qualities were kept.

The TCR sequence derives from a human patient who received a liver transplant. It is possible that, after a transplant, some T cells come from the graft donor. The sample was CD4+ T cells from blood, taken at the 22-month timepoint. Recombination linked TRBV6-6 to TRBJ1-2; a tentative D match to TRBD1 spans 6 bases. Here is the DNA: TGTGCCAGCACGCAGACCGAACAGGGATCCGGCTACACCTTC. Its protein product is CASTQTEQGSGYTF.